Below, 31 T cell receptor beta chains from the same sample are listed, as sequenced in a study of T-cell memory formation after mild COVID-19. TCRdb passed the 5' RACE reads through MiXCR, listing each CDR3 protein once. The sample consists of a few hundred thousand distinct CDR3 sequences, approximately 14% of them appearing once. Sequencing used PBMCs or a T cell subset sorted from them (not recorded which). These receptors originate from a man younger than 35 who had mild COVID-19 (a few samples of this study predate the infection). Cell type and time point are not known.

This chain joins TRBV9 and TRBJ2-3; D may match TRBD1 or TRBD2 (6 bases each). CDR1 is SGDLS, CDR2 YYNGEE, per germline. Trimming pared 4 bases from V and 5 bases from J, leaving 23 bases between. This CDR3 has 17 residues. The CDR3 spells CASSLDRGQVRVDTQYF. CDR3 nucleotides: TGTGCCAGCAGCCTAGACCGGGGGCAGGTACGGGTAGATACGCAGTATTTT.

This chain joins TRBV12-3 or TRBV12-4 and TRBJ1-5; 7 bases line up with TRBD1. The CDR3 extends over 14 amino acids. V shed 9 bases, J shed 2 bases, and the junction held 7 bases outside the gene matches. This chain's CDR3 is CASLGGRGNQPQHF. The CDR3 DNA sequence: TGTGCCAGTCTAGGGGGCAGGGGCAATCAGCCCCAGCATTTT.

The chain recombines TRBV18 with TRBJ2-3; no clear D gene. Trimming took off 4 bases at V and 0 bases at J, with 11 bases between the two ends. Germline V gene data show CDR1 as KGHSH and CDR2 as LQKENI. The CDR3 sequence is 15 residues long. Here the CDR3 reads CASSRPSLSTDTQYF. CDR3 DNA sequence: TGTGCCAGCTCACGTCCTAGTTTGAGCACAGATACGCAGTATTTT.

The V and J genes are TRBV7-3 and TRBJ2-3, with TRBD1 identical over 8 bases. CDR1 is SGHTA, CDR2 FQGTGA, per germline. This CDR3 region has 14 residues. J gave up 2 bases and V 5 bases, and 3 bases lay outside the gene matches. The CDR3 nucleotides are TGTGCCAGCAGCGACAGGGGCCTCACAGATACGCAGTATTTT. Residues: CASSDRGLTDTQYF. Full variable domain (outside the CDR3, taken from reference TRBV7-3 and TRBJ2-3): GAGVSQTPSNKVTEKGKYVELRCDPISGHTALYWYRQSLGQGPEFLIYFQGTGAADDSGLPNDRFFAVRPEGSVSTLKIQRTERGDSAVYLCASSDRGLTDTQYFGPGTRLTVL.

This clonotype was seen a few times. The rearrangement uses TRBV10-3 and TRBJ1-1; D is uncertain. Germline CDR1 is ENHRY and CDR2 is SYGVKD. Deletions cut 0 bases from V and 0 bases from J, with 11 bases between. CDR3 length: 16 amino acids. In DNA form, the CDR3 reads TGTGCCATCAGTGAGTCGAGAACAGCCCTGAACACTGAAGCTTTCTTT. Its translation: CAISESRTALNTEAFF.

The chain has TRBV7-2 and TRBJ2-3, with D perhaps matching TRBD1 (5 bases). This CDR3 is built from 12 residues. The germline V and J ends were trimmed by 6 bases and 6 bases, with 10 bases remaining between them. Germline V gene lookup returns CDR1 SGHTA and CDR2 FQGNSA. The CDR3 sequence: CASSQGWDTQYF. The CDR3 DNA reads as TGTGCCAGCAGTCAGGGTTGGGATACGCAGTATTTT. Combining the CDR3 with reference TRBV7-2 and TRBJ2-3 gives the whole variable domain GAGVSQSPSNKVTEKGKDVELRCDPISGHTALYWYRQSLGQGLEFLIYFQGNSAPDKSGLPSDRFSAERTGGSVSTLTIQRTQQEDSAVYLCASSQGWDTQYFGPGTRLTVL.

CDR3 protein: CSVRPGLSYEQYF. CDR3 nucleotide sequence: TGCAGCGTTCGGCCAGGTCTTTCCTACGAGCAGTACTTC. The J gene is TRBJ2-7, the V gene TRBV29-1; D not resolved. The CDR3 contains 13 residues. From germline, CDR1 is SQVTM and CDR2 ANQGSEA. Trimming removed 5 bases from V and 1 base from J, with 12 bases in between.

This clonotype was observed a few times. This chain connects TRBV7-2 to TRBJ2-5; 9 nucleotides match TRBD2. J was trimmed by 3 bases and V by 5 bases; bases with no gene match: 10. From germline, CDR1 is SGHTA and CDR2 FQGNSA. The CDR3 is made up of 16 amino acids. CDR3: CASSGRFSGGEETQYF. The DNA for the CDR3 is TGTGCCAGCAGCGGACGGTTTAGCGGGGGAGAAGAGACCCAGTACTTC.

The rearrangement links TRBV4-2 to TRBJ2-1, with a tentative D call TRBD2 (5 bases). The CDR3 loop spans 14 amino acids. The ends were cut back, 6 bases at V and 8 bases at J, with 17 bases in the middle. Germline-derived CDR1 and CDR2 are LGHNA and YNFKEQ. DNA of the CDR3: TGTGCCAGCAGGCAACGGGGATCCAGCTATGAGCAGTTCTTC. Protein: CASRQRGSSYEQFF.

The sample holds a few counts of this clonotype. The genes are TRBV5-5 and TRBJ2-7; D is ambiguous. Germline CDR1 SGHKS, CDR2 YYEKEE (reference sequence). Trimming stripped 4 bases from V and 2 bases from J, with 10 bases between. CDR3 length: 13 amino acids. The CDR3 nucleotides are TGTGCCAGCAGCGTATGGATTCCCTACGAGCAGTACTTC. As protein: CASSVWIPYEQYF.

The chain links TRBV5-1 to TRBJ2-3; the D gene could be TRBD1 or TRBD2 (5 bases each). The V end was cut by 7 bases, the J end by 4 bases, with 13 bases between. Germline CDR1 is SGHRS and CDR2 is YFSETQ. The CDR3 contains 13 residues. CDR3 region: CASYRDQADTQYF. The DNA for the CDR3 is TGCGCCAGCTACCGGGACCAAGCAGATACGCAGTATTTT.

The chain employs TRBV4-1 and TRBJ2-5, with unresolved D. The CDR3 has 13 amino acids. The ends were cut back, 7 bases at V and 5 bases at J, with 14 bases in the middle. The V gene's germline CDR1 is MGHRA and CDR2 YSYEKL. CDR3 DNA sequence: TGCGCCAGCACTCGGACCCCCGGGGAGACCCAGTACTTC. Its translation: CASTRTPGETQYF.

In this sample, this clonotype turned up a few times. The genes are TRBV5-1 and TRBJ1-4; D gene uncertain. Trimming shortened V by 3 bases and J by 4 bases, and 7 bases separated the two germline ends. There are 13 residues in the CDR3. Germline values: CDR1 SGHRS, CDR2 YFSETQ. The CDR3 sequence is CASSSGFNEKLFF. CDR3 sequence (DNA): TGCGCCAGCAGCTCCGGATTTAATGAAAAACTGTTTTTT. Combining the CDR3 with reference TRBV5-1 and TRBJ1-4 gives the whole variable domain KAGVTQTPRYLIKTRGQQVTLSCSPISGHRSVSWYQQTPGQGLQFLFEYFSETQRNKGNFPGRFSGRQFSNSRSEMNVSTLELGDSALYLCASSSGFNEKLFFGSGTQLSVL.

The rearrangement uses TRBV3-1 and TRBJ1-2; unclear D gene. Per germline, CDR1 LGHDT and CDR2 YNNKEL (reference sequence). This CDR3 comprises 15 residues. V lost 4 bases and J lost 1, with 13 bases in between. CDR3 nucleotide sequence: TGTGCCAGCAGCCGTACCTCCACGGGTAACTATGGCTACACCTTC. It is translated as CASSRTSTGNYGYTF.

The chain combines TRBV4-3 with TRBJ1-2, with D possibly matching TRBD1 (5 bases). This CDR3 contains 15 residues. Per germline, CDR1 LGHNA and CDR2 YSLEER. The V end lost 0 bases, the J end lost 6 bases, and 14 bases lay between the germline ends. The CDR3 region has the DNA TGCGCCAGCAGCCAAGATGGCAGGGTGGGGGATGGCTACACCTTC. Translating it yields CASSQDGRVGDGYTF.

This clonotype was counted at least ten times. This chain connects TRBV5-5 to TRBJ2-7; D call uncertain. This CDR3 has 13 amino acids. CDR1 and CDR2 (germline): SGHKS, YYEKEE (reference sequence). Trimming removed 3 bases at V and 5 bases at J, with 12 bases between. The CDR3 reads CASSSLVGHEQYF. CDR3 sequence (DNA): TGTGCCAGCAGCTCCCTAGTCGGCCACGAGCAGTACTTC.

This rearrangement joins TRBV4-1 to TRBJ1-1; 8 bases fit TRBD1. Germline values: CDR1 MGHRA, CDR2 YSYEKL. V lost 9 bases and J lost 2; bases outside the gene matches: 2. The CDR3 runs to 12 residues. The CDR3 coding sequence is TGCGCCAGACAGGGGGTTAACACTGAAGCTTTCTTT. This sequence encodes CARQGVNTEAFF.

The V call is TRBV6-6, the J call TRBJ2-5, with D perhaps matching TRBD1 or TRBD2 (5 bases each). V was cut by 6 bases and J by 9 bases, with 20 bases left in between. The CDR3 has 14 amino acids. Germline assignment: CDR1 MNHNY and CDR2 SVGAGI (reference sequence). The DNA for the CDR3 is TGTGCCAGCAGCGATCCGGGGCCTGTGGCAGCCCAGTACTTC. This encodes CASSDPGPVAAQYF.

This clonotype was seen a few times. DNA of the CDR3: TGCGCCAGCAGCCAACCGCAGGGGTTGCCCCCCTACGAGCAGTACTTC. This encodes CASSQPQGLPPYEQYF. The rearrangement joins TRBV4-1 to TRBJ2-7; D is perhaps TRBD1 (6 bases). V lost 2 bases, J lost 2 bases, and 16 bases lay in between. The CDR3 covers 16 residues. Germline CDR1 MGHRA, CDR2 YSYEKL.

This clonotype has more than one count but fewer than ten. The gene calls are TRBV20-1 and TRBJ2-1, with D perhaps TRBD2 (6 bases). V dropped 8 bases and J dropped 6 bases, with 20 bases sitting between them. Germline V gene data show CDR1 as DFQATT and CDR2 as SNEGSKA (reference sequence). The CDR3 sequence is 14 residues long. The CDR3: CSHLGGQVLNEQFF. CDR3 DNA sequence: TGCAGTCATCTGGGGGGTCAAGTCCTCAATGAGCAGTTCTTC.

This clonotype appeared many times. The V gene is TRBV11-2, the J gene TRBJ2-5; D uncertain. Trimming left V 1 base short and J 3 bases short, with 3 bases between. The CDR3 has 12 residues. CDR1 is SGHAT, CDR2 FQNNGV, per germline. Here the CDR3 reads CASSLAKETQYF. In nucleotides, the CDR3 is TGTGCCAGCAGCTTAGCAAAAGAGACCCAGTACTTC.

V and J are TRBV7-9 and TRBJ1-1; tentatively, D is TRBD1 (5 bases). There are 20 residues in the CDR3. From germline, CDR1 is SEHNR and CDR2 FQNEAQ (reference sequence). V was shortened by 2 bases and J by 0 bases, with 25 bases between the two germline ends. CDR3 bases: TGTGCCAGCAGCTTACATAGCCGCCCGGGACGGCCAAAGATGAACACTGAAGCTTTCTTT. It yields the protein CASSLHSRPGRPKMNTEAFF.

The V call is TRBV28, the J call TRBJ2-5; possible D gene TRBD1, 6 bases. V lost 6 bases to trimming and J lost 4 bases, with 18 bases between them. Germline V gives CDR1 MDHEN, CDR2 SYDVKM. The CDR3 loop spans 15 amino acids. This CDR3 reads CASSAPKKQGETQYF. The DNA of the CDR3 is TGTGCCAGCAGCGCCCCGAAAAAACAGGGAGAGACCCAGTACTTC.

The chain joins TRBV20-1 to TRBJ1-4; D is uncertain. Per germline, CDR1 DFQATT and CDR2 SNEGSKA (reference sequence). V was pared by 3 bases and J by 8 bases, with 7 bases between. The CDR3 has 11 residues. CDR3 protein: CSARGGEKLFF. In DNA form, the CDR3 reads TGCAGTGCTAGGGGAGGAGAAAAACTGTTTTTT.

This clonotype was detected only a few times. The rearrangement links TRBV20-1 to TRBJ2-7, with a tentative D call TRBD2 (7 bases). Germline V gives CDR1 DFQATT, CDR2 SNEGSKA (reference sequence). This CDR3 has 17 amino acids. The ends were cut back, 0 bases at V and 2 bases at J, with 20 bases in the middle. The CDR3 DNA reads TGCAGTGCTAGAGATGGACGGGGGGCCCCAGGGCCCTACGAGCAGTACGTC. As protein: CSARDGRGAPGPYEQYV.

The chain recombines TRBV25-1 with TRBJ2-3; a possible D gene is TRBD2 (7 bases). This CDR3 contains 14 residues. Germline V CDR1 and CDR2: MGHDK, SYGVNS. V gave up 4 bases and J gave up 4 bases, with 12 bases separating them. The CDR3 sequence: CASSVGGDPDTQYF. DNA for the CDR3: TGTGCCAGCAGTGTAGGGGGGGATCCAGATACGCAGTATTTT. The variable domain in full, completed from reference TRBV25-1 and TRBJ2-3, reads EADIYQTPRYLVIGTGKKITLECSQTMGHDKMYWYQQDPGMELHLIHYSYGVNSTEKGDLSSESTVSRIRTEHFPLTLESARPSHTSQYLCASSVGGDPDTQYFGPGTRLTVL.

This chain links TRBV9 with TRBJ1-1; 7 bases are shared with TRBD1. With 3 bases clipped from V and 3 bases from J, the junction kept 8 bases outside the gene matches. Germline CDR1 is SGDLS and CDR2 is YYNGEE. The CDR3 loop spans 15 amino acids. In DNA form, the CDR3 reads TGTGCCAGCAGCGCCGGGACAGCAAGCCACACTGAAGCTTTCTTT. Its translation: CASSAGTASHTEAFF.

This clonotype showed up just a few times. The rearrangement links TRBV20-1 to TRBJ1-4; perhaps TRBD1 as D (5 bases). The CDR3 spans 16 residues. The V gene lost 5 bases and the J gene lost 0 bases, with 16 bases spanning the gap. The V gene's germline CDR1 is DFQATT and CDR2 SNEGSKA (reference sequence). CDR3 sequence reads: CSALGGGSATNEKLFF. The CDR3 DNA sequence: TGCAGTGCTCTTGGGGGGGGAAGCGCAACTAATGAAAAACTGTTTTTT.

This clonotype was detected a few times. V is TRBV27 and J is TRBJ2-5; a possible D gene is TRBD2 (6 bases). V shed 2 bases and J shed 4 bases, with 17 bases lying between them. The CDR3 has 16 residues. Germline V gene data show CDR1 as MNHEY and CDR2 as SMNVEV (reference sequence). The DNA of the CDR3 is TGTGCCAGCAGTTTAAGCTTGCCGGGAGTAGCAGAGACCCAGTACTTC. Translation: CASSLSLPGVAETQYF.

V and J are TRBV5-6 and TRBJ1-2; tentative D call: TRBD1 (5 bases). Trimming stripped 4 bases from V and 3 bases from J, with 13 bases between. The germline V gene has CDR1 SGHDT and CDR2 YYEEEE. The CDR3 totals 14 residues. DNA for the CDR3: TGTGCCAGCAGCCCAGCCCCAGGGCACTATGGCTACACCTTC. Translating gives CASSPAPGHYGYTF.

This clonotype was seen more than once but under ten times. The rearrangement uses TRBV5-1 and TRBJ2-3, with 10 bases lining up with TRBD2. The CDR3 extends over 16 amino acids. With V trimmed by 4 bases and J by 2 bases, 7 bases remained unmatched. Germline loops: CDR1 SGHRS, CDR2 YFSETQ. The CDR3 sequence is CASSVTSGANTDTQYF. The CDR3 coding sequence is TGCGCCAGCAGCGTAACTAGCGGGGCTAACACAGATACGCAGTATTTT. The whole variable domain, filled in from reference TRBV5-1 and TRBJ2-3, reads KAGVTQTPRYLIKTRGQQVTLSCSPISGHRSVSWYQQTPGQGLQFLFEYFSETQRNKGNFPGRFSGRQFSNSRSEMNVSTLELGDSALYLCASSVTSGANTDTQYFGPGTRLTVL.